The 27 T cell receptor beta chains below all came from one sample that was sequenced in a study of cytomegalovirus exposure and HLA in healthy donors. Vbeta (60) and Jbeta (13) primers were used in the PCR. TCRdb keeps only in-frame clones here, not all; method: immunoSEQ multiplex PCR. Here the sample spans around 40,000 clones, about 90% being singletons. Input material: PBMCs. The receptor source for this set is a woman aged 40 to 49 in good health and CMV-seropositive.

The chain recombines TRBV4-1 with TRBJ1-1; D ambiguous. The CDR3 covers 16 residues. V shed 1 base and J shed 7 bases, with 19 bases lying between them. The germline gives CDR1 MGHRA, CDR2 YSYEKL. The CDR3 loop reads CASSQGKGIGILEAFF. DNA of the CDR3: TGCGCCAGCAGCCAAGGGAAGGGAATCGGGATCCTTGAAGCTTTCTTT.

The chain carries TRBV19 and TRBJ1-3; 8 bases match TRBD1. The CDR3 runs 15 residues. V lost 7 bases to trimming and J lost 2 bases; unmatched junction nucleotides: 7. Per the germline V gene, CDR1 is LNHDA and CDR2 is SQIVND (reference sequence). The CDR3 region is CASISQGAAGNTIYF. In DNA, the CDR3 is TGTGCCAGTATTTCCCAGGGGGCAGCTGGAAACACCATATATTTT.

The chain carries TRBV6-6 and TRBJ1-5; no clear D. Germline V gives CDR1 MNHNY, CDR2 SVGAGI (reference sequence). This CDR3 is built from 14 residues. The V and J ends lost 3 bases and 1 base respectively, with 7 bases between them. CDR3 sequence reads: CASSYLESNQPQHF. As DNA, the CDR3 is TGTGCCAGCAGTTATTTGGAGAGCAATCAGCCCCAGCATTTT.

This clone was counted a single time. V usage is TRBV27 and J usage is TRBJ2-7; D gene uncertain. Germline V gene data show CDR1 as MNHEY and CDR2 as SMNVEV (reference sequence). The ends were cut back, 5 bases at V and 2 bases at J, with 10 bases in the middle. The CDR3 loop spans 13 amino acids. The CDR3, as DNA: TGTGCCAGCAGTGTGGCAGGAACCTACGAGCAGTACTTC. Translating it yields CASSVAGTYEQYF.

This clone was counted once. The chain recombines TRBV19 with TRBJ2-1, with 9 bases aligning to TRBD1. The CDR3 is 16 amino acids. Germline V gives CDR1 LNHDA, CDR2 SQIVND (reference sequence). V shed 1 base and J 3 bases; nucleotides not matched to a gene: 4. The CDR3 bases are TGTGCCAGTAGTATAGTAGGGGACAGGGTCTACAATGAGCAGTTCTTC. Translated: CASSIVGDRVYNEQFF.

J is TRBJ2-3 and V is TRBV18; 12 bases fit TRBD2. CDR1 is KGHSH and CDR2 is LQKENI in the germline V gene. With V trimmed by 5 bases and J by 6 bases, 9 bases remained unmatched. CDR3 length: 16 amino acids. The CDR3 bases are TGTGCCAGCTCATCCAGGACTAGCGGGAAACTGGATACGCAGTATTTT. It yields the protein CASSSRTSGKLDTQYF. The full variable domain, its missing parts supplied by reference TRBV18 and TRBJ2-3, is NAGVMQNPRHLVRRRGQEARLRCSPMKGHSHVYWYRQLPEEGLKFMVYLQKENIIDESGMPKERFSAEFPKEGPSILRIQQVVRGDSAAYFCASSSRTSGKLDTQYFGPGTRLTVL.

The gene calls are TRBV10-3 and TRBJ1-5; TRBD1 aligns across 7 bases. The CDR3 is made up of 13 amino acids. V trimming: 10 bases; J trimming: 12 bases; junction bases outside the gene matches: 15. Per germline, CDR1 ENHRY and CDR2 SYGVKD. The CDR3 bases are TGTGCCACAGGAGGGGGACAGCAGGAGTTCCAGCATTTT. Translated: CATGGGQQEFQHF.

The chain couples TRBV2 to TRBJ2-7, with 8 bases matching TRBD1. The CDR3 has 14 amino acids. The V gene end was trimmed by 7 bases and the J gene end by 3 bases; junction bases not matched to a gene: 8. In germline, CDR1 is SNHLY, CDR2 FYNNEI. The chain's CDR3 is CASTSGQGNYEQYF. The CDR3, as DNA: TGTGCCAGCACCTCAGGACAGGGAAACTACGAGCAGTACTTC. Full variable domain (missing parts from reference TRBV2 and TRBJ2-7): EPEVTQTPSHQVTQMGQEVILRCVPISNHLYFYWYRQILGQKVEFLVSFYNNEISEKSEIFDDQFSVERPDGSNFTLKIRSTKLEDSAMYFCASTSGQGNYEQYFGPGTRLTVT.

The V gene is TRBV5-1, the J gene TRBJ2-3; tentatively, D is TRBD2 (6 bases). The CDR3 consists of 15 residues. V gave up 3 bases and J gave up 0 bases, with 11 bases separating them. The germline V gene has CDR1 SGHRS and CDR2 YFSETQ. CDR3 nucleotide sequence: TGCGCCAGCAGCTGGGCTGGGACTAGCACAGATACGCAGTATTTT. Amino acid sequence: CASSWAGTSTDTQYF.

This rearrangement joins TRBV11-3 to TRBJ2-3, with D maybe TRBD2 (5 bases). Germline-derived CDR1 and CDR2 are SGHNT and YENEEA. Trimming cost V 8 bases and J 4 bases, with 19 bases left between them. The CDR3 consists of 15 residues. Here the CDR3 DNA reads TGTGCCAGCGCAAGTGGCGGGTTCGCCCCAGATACGCAGTATTTT. Protein: CASASGGFAPDTQYF.

This clone has more than one count but fewer than ten. The chain carries TRBV7-2 and TRBJ2-5; 9 bases agree with TRBD2. Germline lookup yields CDR1 SGHTA and CDR2 FQGNSA. The V and J ends lost 5 bases and 5 bases, in that order; junction bases with no gene match: 12. The CDR3 spans 16 residues. The DNA for the CDR3 is TGTGCCAGCAGCCGCCGAGGCGGGGGGGCGGTTGAGACCCAGTACTTC. Translating gives CASSRRGGGAVETQYF.

The V gene is TRBV7-9, the J gene TRBJ1-2; D remains unclear. This CDR3 is 12 amino acids long. The V end was cut by 1 base, the J end by 8 bases, with 8 bases between. The germline CDR1 and CDR2 sequences are SEHNR and FQNEAQ (reference sequence). The chain's CDR3 is CASSLGAAGYTF. In DNA form, the CDR3 reads TGTGCCAGCAGCTTAGGCGCCGCGGGCTACACCTTC.

The chain is built from TRBV18 and TRBJ2-1; D not certain. The V gene's germline CDR1 is KGHSH and CDR2 LQKENI. Trimming removed 3 bases at V and 4 bases at J, with 10 bases between. This CDR3 comprises 14 residues. CDR3 loop: CASSPGVSYNEQFF. The CDR3, as DNA: TGTGCCAGCTCACCGGGCGTTTCGTACAATGAGCAGTTCTTC.

CDR3 region: CASSFNRDRGTEAFF. The DNA for the CDR3 is TGTGCCAGCTCGTTCAACCGGGACAGGGGTACCGAAGCTTTCTTT. V is TRBV18 and J is TRBJ1-1, with TRBD1 matching over 10 bases. CDR1 and CDR2 from the germline V gene are KGHSH and LQKENI. This CDR3 region has 15 residues. Unmatched junction bases numbered 12, after V lost 6 bases and J lost 8 bases. Complete variable domain (other parts from reference TRBV18 and TRBJ1-1): NAGVMQNPRHLVRRRGQEARLRCSPMKGHSHVYWYRQLPEEGLKFMVYLQKENIIDESGMPKERFSAEFPKEGPSILRIQQVVRGDSAAYFCASSFNRDRGTEAFFGQGTRLTVV.

The rearrangement uses TRBV7-6 and TRBJ2-3; possibly TRBD2 for D (5 bases). Trimming took 1 base from V and 4 from J, leaving 12 bases between them. Germline V gives CDR1 SGHVS, CDR2 FNYEAQ. This CDR3 has 15 amino acids. The DNA of the CDR3 is TGTGCCAGCAGCTTAGAGGCTAGCTTAGCAGATACGCAGTATTTT. This encodes CASSLEASLADTQYF.

The chain couples TRBV27 to TRBJ1-2; 8 nucleotides agree with TRBD1. Per the germline V gene, CDR1 is MNHEY and CDR2 is SMNVEV (reference sequence). Losses at the gene ends were 4 bases for V and 0 bases for J; bases not matched to a gene: 1. There are 14 residues in the CDR3. As DNA, the CDR3 is TGTGCCAGCAGTTGGACAGGGACTAACTATGGCTACACCTTC. Translated, it gives CASSWTGTNYGYTF.

The V call is TRBV27, the J call TRBJ2-3; D is unclear. The CDR3 is 15 residues long. From germline, CDR1 is MNHEY and CDR2 SMNVEV (reference sequence). Trimming left V 3 bases short and J 0 bases short, with 10 bases between. The CDR3 DNA reads as TGTGCCAGCAGTTTGTCGCGGTTAAGCACAGATACGCAGTATTTT. This encodes CASSLSRLSTDTQYF.

This clone has just a few counts. The V and J genes are TRBV19 and TRBJ1-1, with 9 bases aligning to TRBD1. The CDR3 length is 16 residues. With V trimmed by 5 bases and J by 4 bases, 11 bases remained unmatched. CDR1 and CDR2 (germline): LNHDA, SQIVND (reference sequence). CDR3 loop: CASSVTGGADTTEAFF. DNA of the CDR3: TGTGCCAGTAGTGTAACAGGGGGCGCGGATACCACTGAAGCTTTCTTT.

CDR3: CASSIRTGAGETQYF. The CDR3 region has the DNA TGTGCCAGCAGCATCCGGACAGGGGCGGGCGAGACCCAGTACTTC. The rearrangement joins TRBV11-1 to TRBJ2-5, with 9 bases lining up with TRBD1. The CDR3 runs to 15 residues. With V trimmed by 5 bases and J by 5 bases, 9 bases remained unmatched. Germline CDR1 reads SGHAT; CDR2 reads FQDESV (reference sequence). The whole variable domain, filled in from reference TRBV11-1 and TRBJ2-5, reads EAEVAQSPRYKITEKSQAVAFWCDPISGHATLYWYRQILGQGPELLVQFQDESVVDDSQLPKDRFSAERLKGVDSTLKIQPAELGDSAMYLCASSIRTGAGETQYFGPGTRLLVL.

The chain combines TRBV9 with TRBJ2-7, with no clear D. Germline V lookup: CDR1 SGDLS, CDR2 YYNGEE. V was pared by 0 bases and J by 6 bases, with 13 bases between. This CDR3 region has 14 residues. The CDR3 sequence: CASSVDPTVSEQYF. For the CDR3, the DNA is TGTGCCAGCAGCGTAGACCCGACTGTAAGCGAGCAGTACTTC.

The gene calls are TRBV11-2 and TRBJ2-1; TRBD2 matches at 9 bases. Trimming cost V 1 base and J 8 bases; bases outside gene matches: 9. CDR1 is SGHAT, CDR2 FQNNGV, per germline. This CDR3 spans 16 amino acids. CDR3 sequence: CASSLVGTSIKDEQFF. In DNA form, the CDR3 reads TGTGCCAGCAGCTTAGTCGGGACTAGCATAAAGGATGAGCAGTTCTTC.

This rearrangement joins TRBV6-5 to TRBJ1-5, with D uncertain. Germline values: CDR1 MNHEY, CDR2 SVGAGI. The CDR3 covers 12 residues. Trimming took 5 bases from V and 7 from J, leaving 9 bases between them. The CDR3 spells CASSDWAQPQHF. CDR3 DNA: TGTGCCAGCAGTGACTGGGCCCAGCCCCAGCATTTT.

This clone was detected once. The chain has TRBV7-2 and TRBJ2-5; tentative D call: TRBD2 (5 bases). The V gene lost 4 bases and the J gene lost 1 base, with 13 bases spanning the gap. Germline V gene sequence: CDR1 SGHTA, CDR2 FQGNSA. The CDR3 is made up of 15 amino acids. The chain's CDR3 is CASSSGNGGQETQYF. DNA for the CDR3: TGTGCCAGCAGCTCAGGAAACGGAGGCCAAGAGACCCAGTACTTC.

The rearrangement uses TRBV19 and TRBJ2-1; TRBD2 aligns across 7 bases. The CDR3 length is 13 residues. CDR1 and CDR2 (germline): LNHDA, SQIVND (reference sequence). Losses at the gene ends were 3 bases for V and 6 bases for J; bases not matched to a gene: 2. CDR3 amino acids: CASSMGGGNEQFF. The CDR3 DNA sequence: TGTGCCAGTAGTATGGGGGGGGGCAATGAGCAGTTCTTC.

The chain is built from TRBV28 and TRBJ2-3, with D tentatively TRBD1 (6 bases). CDR3 length: 12 amino acids. Trimming cost V 4 bases and J 10 bases, with 12 bases left between them. In germline, CDR1 is MDHEN, CDR2 SYDVKM. CDR3 residues: CASSSTGWAQYF. The CDR3 DNA follows: TGTGCCAGCAGTTCAACAGGGTGGGCGCAGTATTTT.

The rearrangement joins TRBV5-1 to TRBJ2-7; 7 bases are shared with TRBD1. Germline CDR1 SGHRS, CDR2 YFSETQ. Germline trimming cut 0 bases from V and 3 bases from J; bases unmatched to any gene: 6. CDR3 length: 15 residues. The DNA of the CDR3 is TGCGCCAGCAGCTTGGAACCAAACAGGGGCTACGAGCAGTACTTC. Translation: CASSLEPNRGYEQYF.

The chain combines TRBV27 with TRBJ2-1; TRBD2 matches at 14 bases. Germline assignment: CDR1 MNHEY and CDR2 SMNVEV (reference sequence). The trim removed 10 bases at V and 7 bases at J, leaving 6 bases unmatched. The CDR3 sequence is 14 residues long. CDR3 coding DNA: TGTGCCACCCGACTAGCGGGGGGGCGTAATGAGCAGTTCTTC. This gives the protein CATRLAGGRNEQFF.